This paragraph reports one TCR beta chain. Its antigen target is currently unknown. Per-base qualities were not stored, and no clone one base away is much larger. Collaborating institutions collected whole blood in K2EDTA tubes following their own protocols. For TCRbeta analysis, collaborators shipped samples as frozen whole blood, isolated PBMCs, or DNA extracted from either of those sample types. The data are from a study of blood T cell repertoires in COVID-19 (dated by TCRdb to the early 2020s). About the study as a whole: Collaborator samples came from the United States, Italy and Spain and covered acute and convalescent phases of COVID-19. The prospective study material was composed of cDNA or gDNA derived from T cells, B-cell-depleted T cells, or PBMCs. The dataset comprised deeply sampled blood TCRbeta repertoires from subjects exposed to, actively infected with, or recovered from COVID-19. The repertoires were released in a freely available public database intended as a resource for research on the immune response to SARS-CoV-2. Samples came from the ongoing ImmuneRACE study (first 160 participants) plus 1,254 subjects from 6 global collaborators. The sample metadata nearly always contained a de-identified subject ID, COVID-19 status, age in years and sex. Where HLA class I and class II types were available, the types were taken from metadata supplied by the sample provider, not from assay-based typing.

Relative to germline, V is missing 6 bases and J is missing 8 bases, with 5 bases of the junction outside any gene match. From the cysteine through the phenylalanine, the CDR3 covers 14 amino acids. Only CDR3 DNA is held: 42 bases, read in frame from base 1. Looking up the germline V gene yields CDR1 SGHTA and CDR2 FQGTGA. General findings and caveats noted by the study authors: The quantity of clinical and demographic metadata differed by source and by participant and was supplied without curation.

The immunoSEQ Assay, a bias-controlled multiplex PCR, was used to amplify TCRbeta CDR3 regions from genomic DNA. The study's own analysis went as follows. The number of nucleated cells in each sample was estimated by amplification of reference gene primers within the assay. To quantify the absolute abundance of each unique TCRbeta CDR3 rearrangement, sequence reads were collapsed and filtered. For each sample, productive Simpson clonality was calculated as the square root of Simpson's diversity index across productive rearrangements. TCRdb holds this immuneACCESS table with in-frame rearrangements only. Some clones are missing; in checked studies, unresolved V genes explain under half, and the rest has no known cause. The V and J calls and the clone size are those of that table, but D and trimming were determined from the DNA. The sample table records roughly 230,000 clones; 65% to 85% of these occur just once. The top ten clonotypes cover roughly 5.5% of the sample.

The sequence came from a human donor in a cohort sampled during active COVID-19. Rearrangement joined TRBV7-3 to TRBJ2-5, and 14 junctional nucleotides match TRBD2. The sequencing input was peripheral blood. The CDR3 sequence is CASSSGLAGGTQYF. In nucleotide form, the sequence is TGTGCCAGCAGTTCCGGACTAGCGGGGGGCACCCAGTACTTC.